Listed below are T cell receptor beta chains from one sample, sequenced in a study of CD8 T cells in Susac syndrome. MiXCR, applied by TCRdb to the immunoSEQ multiplex PCR reads, yields one record per CDR3 protein. The repertoire holds 150,000 to 200,000 distinct CDR3 sequences, with about 95% as singletons. Specimen: CD4+ T cells from PBMCs. These receptors were obtained from a human donor in good health. CDR3s include the opening cysteine and the closing phenylalanine or tryptophan. The D gene is left open where the match is weak. Expanded clones get a size class; other rows say once, few or many, or leave the size out.

D gene	J gene	clone size	V gene	CDR3 protein	CDR3 DNA
NA	TRBJ2-3	NA	TRBV20-1	CSARDPLASPDTQYF	TGCAGTGCTAGAGATCCCCTAGCCTCCCCCGATACGCAGTATTTT
NA	TRBJ2-5	once	TRBV5-4	CASSQGRRGEETQYF	TGTGCCAGCAGCCAAGGCCGTCGGGGAGAGGAGACCCAGTACTTC
NA	TRBJ2-3	NA	TRBV5-1	CASSLTLAEDTQYF	TGCGCCAGCAGCTTAACTCTAGCTGAAGATACGCAGTATTTT
NA	TRBJ1-4	NA	TRBV30	CAWSPVGEKLFF	TGTGCCTGGAGCCCCGTCGGCGAAAAACTGTTTTTT
NA	TRBJ2-5	NA	TRBV12-3/TRBV12-4	CASSLGVSAGTQYF	TGTGCCAGCAGTTTGGGTGTGTCAGCGGGGACCCAGTACTTC
TRBD1	TRBJ2-7	few	TRBV4-2	CASSQWTGGSYEQYF	TGTGCCAGCAGCCAATGGACAGGGGGCTCCTACGAGCAGTACTTC
NA	TRBJ2-7	NA	TRBV10-3	CAISEDAGSEQYF	TGTGCCATCAGTGAGGACGCAGGGTCCGAGCAGTACTTC
NA	TRBJ2-5	NA	TRBV15	CATSRDPAETQYF	TGTGCCACCAGCAGAGATCCAGCAGAGACCCAGTACTTC
NA	TRBJ1-2	NA	TRBV30	CAFDYSFGSYGYTF	TGTGCCTTCGATTATTCGTTCGGCAGCTATGGCTACACCTTC
TRBD1	TRBJ2-5	NA	TRBV7-2	CASSFQGAETQYF	TGTGCCAGCAGCTTTCAGGGGGCAGAGACCCAGTACTTC
TRBD1	TRBJ2-7	few	TRBV28	CASRDRGRDEQYF	TGTGCCAGCCGGGACAGGGGGCGAGACGAGCAGTACTTC
NA	TRBJ2-3	NA	TRBV20-1	CSSITGWVADTQYF	TGCAGCTCCATCACAGGGTGGGTCGCAGATACGCAGTATTTT
NA	TRBJ1-6	NA	TRBV15	CATSRDPLSQPLHF	TGTGCCACCAGCAGAGACCCTTTATCACAACCCCTCCACTTT
NA	TRBJ2-7	NA	TRBV20-1	CSASRQAQGEQYF	TGCAGTGCTAGTCGGCAAGCTCAGGGGGAGCAGTACTTC
NA	TRBJ2-3	NA	TRBV5-1	CASSARIDTDTQYF	TGCGCCAGCAGCGCCCGGATTGACACAGATACGCAGTATTTT
NA	TRBJ2-1	NA	TRBV2	CATNPGSYNEQFF	TGTGCCACCAACCCAGGATCCTACAATGAGCAGTTCTTC
NA	TRBJ1-5	NA	TRBV20-1	CSAHAGVNQPQHF	TGCAGTGCTCATGCAGGGGTCAATCAGCCCCAGCATTTT
NA	TRBJ2-7	NA	TRBV4-3	CASSPDVGGRGQYF	TGCGCCAGCAGCCCAGATGTAGGGGGGCGCGGGCAGTACTTC
NA	TRBJ2-7	NA	TRBV11-2	CASSLGAPPYEQYF	TGTGCCAGCAGCCTAGGGGCCCCCCCCTACGAGCAGTACTTC
NA	TRBJ1-2	NA	TRBV28	CASSKGAGNYGYTF	TGTGCCAGCAGTAAGGGTGCAGGGAACTATGGCTACACCTTC
TRBD2	TRBJ2-1	NA	TRBV2	CASSERRGASYNEQFF	TGTGCCAGCAGCGAACGGCGGGGGGCATCCTACAATGAGCAGTTCTTC
TRBD1	TRBJ2-7	once	TRBV20-1	CSARHPGQGYEQYF	TGCAGTGCTAGACATCCGGGACAGGGCTACGAGCAGTACTTC